This entry lists 21 T cell receptor beta chains sequenced from one sample in a study of radiation and T cells in renal cell carcinoma. Data came from immunoSEQ multiplex PCR; TCRdb stores just in-frame clones and leaves some out. The sample includes tens of thousands of clones, roughly three quarters of them seen just once. This sample's time point: baseline pretreatment blood. Treatment reported: 15 Gy SBRT to primary tumor, nephrectomy 4 weeks later. The sequenced sample was blood, obtained from a patient whose treatment included radiotherapy and nephrectomy. These receptors were collected from a man in his 60s with renal cell carcinoma.

With respect to this clone: An end of the junction differs from the germline gene, which may be a read error. V usage is TRBV19 and J usage is TRBJ1-5, with unresolved D. Germline V CDR1 and CDR2: LNHDA, SQIVND (reference sequence). The CDR3 runs to 16 residues. The CDR3 region is CASSLEGVYSNQPQHF. Here the CDR3 DNA reads TGTGCCAGTAGTCTAGAGGGAGTTTATAGCAATCAGCCCCAGCATTTT.

The J gene is TRBJ2-7, the V gene TRBV25-1; TRBD1 aligns across 8 bases. J was trimmed by 6 bases and V by 6 bases; bases with no gene match: 10. This CDR3 has 14 residues. Germline assignment: CDR1 MGHDK and CDR2 SYGVNS. CDR3 bases: TGTGCCAGCAGAGGGGGGCAGGGGGCCGGCGAGCAGTACTTC. The encoded protein is CASRGGQGAGEQYF.

The chain uses TRBV9 and TRBJ2-3; D is possibly TRBD2 (5 bases). Germline CDR1 is SGDLS and CDR2 is YYNGEE. V was trimmed by 2 bases and J by 2 bases, leaving 9 bases between them. The CDR3 covers 14 residues. CDR3 in amino acids: CASSVLGDTDTQYF. As DNA, the CDR3 is TGTGCCAGCAGCGTTCTGGGAGACACAGATACGCAGTATTTT.

This clone was counted between two and nine times. V gene TRBV5-1 combines with J gene TRBJ1-1; weak D call: TRBD1 (5 bases). Germline V gives CDR1 SGHRS, CDR2 YFSETQ. V was trimmed by 7 bases and J by 5 bases, leaving 15 bases between them. CDR3 length: 13 residues. The CDR3 coding sequence is TGCGCCAGCGAAATTAAGGGGCAGACTGAAGCTTTCTTT. The encoded protein is CASEIKGQTEAFF.

The rearrangement uses TRBV5-1 and TRBJ1-1, with no clear D. Germline V CDR1 and CDR2: SGHRS, YFSETQ. With 1 base removed from V and 1 base from J, the gap between germline ends came to 5 bases. The CDR3 has 13 residues. CDR3 sequence (DNA): TGCGCCAGCAGCTTGTCACCGAACACTGAAGCTTTCTTT. Translated, it gives CASSLSPNTEAFF.

The chain combines TRBV29-1 with TRBJ2-2; D unresolved. The CDR3 has 12 amino acids. The V and J ends lost 5 bases and 6 bases respectively, with 10 bases between them. Germline V gene lookup returns CDR1 SQVTM and CDR2 ANQGSEA. The DNA for the CDR3 is TGCAGCGTTCATTTGGCTCCCGGGGAGCTGTTTTTT. Translated: CSVHLAPGELFF.

J is TRBJ1-4 and V is TRBV7-9, with unresolved D. Germline V gene lookup returns CDR1 SEHNR and CDR2 FQNEAQ (reference sequence). Between the trimmed V and J ends, which lost 5 bases and 7 bases, there was a span of 17 bases. This CDR3 has 15 amino acids. CDR3 in amino acids: CASSPAGPWSEKLFF. CDR3 DNA sequence: TGTGCCAGCAGCCCCGCCGGGCCCTGGAGTGAAAAACTGTTTTTT.

V gene TRBV7-6 combines with J gene TRBJ1-1, with D perhaps matching TRBD1 (5 bases). V dropped 3 bases and J dropped 4 bases, with 9 bases sitting between them. The CDR3 contains 13 residues. Germline lookup yields CDR1 SGHVS and CDR2 FNYEAQ. The CDR3 protein is CASSFGGGTEAFF. CDR3 sequence (DNA): TGTGCCAGCAGCTTCGGTGGGGGCACTGAAGCTTTCTTT.

V usage is TRBV7-2 and J usage is TRBJ2-5; tentative D call: TRBD2 (6 bases). V gave up 5 bases and J gave up 3 bases, with 19 bases separating them. CDR3 size: 16 residues. Germline values: CDR1 SGHTA, CDR2 FQGNSA. CDR3: CASSTAVGLKKETQYF. DNA for the CDR3: TGTGCCAGCAGCACCGCCGTAGGACTAAAAAAAGAGACCCAGTACTTC.

The gene calls are TRBV14 and TRBJ2-3, with unresolved D. This CDR3 comprises 16 residues. V shed 2 bases and J shed 3 bases, with 15 bases lying between them. The germline V gene encodes CDR1 SGHDN and CDR2 FVKESK. CDR3 DNA sequence: TGTGCCAGCAGCCAAATGCCGGATTTGTGGACAGATACGCAGTATTTT. Protein: CASSQMPDLWTDTQYF.

V usage is TRBV9 and J usage is TRBJ2-3; D is undetermined. CDR3 length: 12 amino acids. Germline V gene data show CDR1 as SGDLS and CDR2 as YYNGEE. The V gene lost 5 bases and the J gene lost 6 bases, with 10 bases spanning the gap. In nucleotides, the CDR3 is TGTGCCAGCAGGGGTGGCGACGATACGCAGTATTTT. This translates into CASRGGDDTQYF.

This clone was seen a few times. The V and J genes are TRBV4-1 and TRBJ1-5; D unresolved. The CDR3 runs 14 residues. Between the trimmed V and J ends, which lost 0 bases and 7 bases, there was a span of 10 bases. Germline V gives CDR1 MGHRA, CDR2 YSYEKL. The CDR3 DNA reads TGCGCCAGCAGCCAAGATGGTCGGGAACAGCCCCAGCATTTT. Amino acids: CASSQDGREQPQHF.

J is TRBJ1-1 and V is TRBV18, with D maybe TRBD1 (6 bases). There are 16 residues in the CDR3. V lost 4 bases and J 3 bases, leaving 18 bases between the germline ends. Germline V gene data show CDR1 as KGHSH and CDR2 as LQKENI. The CDR3 region is CASSLQTGSGDTEAFF. CDR3 sequence (DNA): TGTGCCAGCTCACTACAAACAGGGAGTGGAGACACTGAAGCTTTCTTT.

This chain connects TRBV19 to TRBJ2-1, with D possibly TRBD2 on 5 matching bases. Germline V gives CDR1 LNHDA, CDR2 SQIVND (reference sequence). This CDR3 is built from 14 residues. Between the trimmed V and J ends, which lost 9 bases and 0 bases, there was a span of 12 bases. CDR3 in amino acids: CASNAGSSYNEQFF. The CDR3, as DNA: TGTGCCAGCAATGCGGGCAGCTCCTACAATGAGCAGTTCTTC.

This chain links TRBV5-4 with TRBJ1-3; D not certain. The CDR3 length is 14 residues. V gave up 2 bases and J gave up 1 base, with 7 bases separating them. CDR1 and CDR2 (germline): SGHNT, YYREEE (reference sequence). The CDR3 nucleotides read TGTGCCAGCAGCTTCATGGGTTCTGGAAACACCATATATTTT. Its protein product is CASSFMGSGNTIYF.

The V and J genes are TRBV7-7 and TRBJ2-5; perhaps TRBD2 as D (7 bases). CDR3 length equals 18 residues. The V gene's germline CDR1 is SSHAT and CDR2 FNYEAQ (reference sequence). V was shortened by 5 bases and J by 7 bases, with 29 bases between the two germline ends. CDR3 nucleotide sequence: TGTGCCAGCAGCCCTAGCCCTCAACAGGGAGGGGGACTTGGGACCCAGTACTTC. This gives the protein CASSPSPQQGGGLGTQYF.

The chain recombines TRBV10-3 with TRBJ2-5; 10 bases map to TRBD2. Germline V gene sequence: CDR1 ENHRY, CDR2 SYGVKD. Germline trimming cut 0 bases from V and 5 bases from J; bases unmatched to any gene: 6. The CDR3 is 16 residues long. The CDR3 region is CAISESQREGRETQYF. The CDR3 DNA sequence: TGTGCCATCAGTGAGTCCCAGCGGGAGGGCCGGGAGACCCAGTACTTC.

The gene calls are TRBV30 and TRBJ2-5; TRBD2 matches at 13 bases. Germline CDR1 is GTSNPN and CDR2 is SVGIG (reference sequence). Trimming cost V 2 bases and J 9 bases; bases outside gene matches: 6. This CDR3 comprises 14 residues. The CDR3 bases are TGTGCCTGGAGTCTTGGGACTAGCGGGACGGCCCAGTACTTC. Amino acids: CAWSLGTSGTAQYF.

V and J are TRBV11-2 and TRBJ2-7; D is perhaps TRBD1 or TRBD2 (6 bases each). CDR3 size: 15 residues. The V end was cut by 2 bases, the J end by 3 bases, with 14 bases between. Germline V CDR1 and CDR2: SGHAT, FQNNGV. CDR3 nucleotides: TGTGCCAGCAGCTTACCCTTTGGGGGGCTCTACGAGCAGTACTTC. Translation gives CASSLPFGGLYEQYF.

The chain has TRBV18 and TRBJ2-3; possible D gene TRBD1, 6 bases. Per the germline V gene, CDR1 is KGHSH and CDR2 is LQKENI. V was shortened by 6 bases and J by 7 bases, with 11 bases between the two germline ends. The CDR3 is 12 amino acids. The CDR3 region is CASSQGTHTQYF. CDR3 bases: TGTGCCAGCTCGCAGGGGACACATACGCAGTATTTT.

This rearrangement joins TRBV2 to TRBJ2-5; TRBD1 or TRBD2 may be the D gene (6 bases each). V was cut by 8 bases and J by 7 bases, with 23 bases left in between. The CDR3 has 15 amino acids. CDR1 and CDR2 from the germline V gene are SNHLY and FYNNEI. The CDR3 reads CASSTAEGGWGTQYF. The CDR3, as DNA: TGTGCCAGCTCCACGGCCGAGGGGGGATGGGGGACCCAGTACTTC.